The clone carrying this T cell receptor (beta chain) was seen a handful of times. TCRdb reprocessed the 5' RACE reads via MiXCR and lists one record per CDR3 protein. The table has just over 400,000 distinct CDR3 sequences, 23% seen once. The sample is drawn from a study of T-cell memory formation after mild COVID-19. Germline-derived CDR1 and CDR2 are SEHNR and FQNEAQ (reference sequence). V gave up 5 bases and J gave up 3 bases, with 17 bases separating them. CDR3 length equals 15 residues. The V call is TRBV7-9, the J call TRBJ2-7; D could derive from TRBD1 or TRBD2 (5 bases each). The receptor was derived from an adult woman who had mild COVID-19 (a few samples of this study predate the infection). Cell type and time point are not known. What was sequenced was PBMCs or a T cell subset sorted from them (not recorded which). CDR3 protein: CASSAEAGTFYEQYF. CDR3 coding DNA: TGTGCCAGCAGCGCCGAGGCAGGGACCTTCTACGAGCAGTACTTC. The variable domain in full, completed from reference TRBV7-9 and TRBJ2-7, reads DTGVSQNPRHKITKRGQNVTFRCDPISEHNRLYWYRQTLGQGPEFLTYFQNEAQLEKSRLLSDRFSAERPKGSFSTLEIQRTEQGDSAMYLCASSAEAGTFYEQYFGPGTRLTVT.